These T cell receptor beta chains were read from a single sample in a study of T cells after somatic rescue of genetic block. The method was immunoSEQ multiplex PCR; TCRdb's version includes in-frame clones alone and lacks a portion of them. The sample shows about 72,000 clones, more than 75% of them seen only once. Sequencing was done on a sample of peripheral blood mononuclear cells (PBMCs). All receptors derive from a man aged 25 to 40. Each CDR3 is given without its conserved first and last residue.

V | CDR3
TRBV2 | ASSLLAGAYEQY
TRBV27 | ASSLGGRGNTQY
TRBV4-1 | ASSQERVSRRTYEQY
TRBV18 | ASSQNAKGDGIYGYT
TRBV6-1 | ASLGTLYEQY
TRBV4-3 | ASSQVRRSYEQY
TRBV7-2 | ASSLGGFNQPQH
TRBV5-4 | ASSFLGVKTQY
TRBV7-9 | ASSPGSRTQY
TRBV5-4 | ASSGRDSHTEAF
TRBV12-5 | ASGLGDRALYEQY
TRBV5-1 | ASSMVGGRKSNEQF
TRBV5-4 | ASSLRAQGYT
TRBV4-2 | ASSQAPSGGRGYEQY
TRBV28 | ASSLGDYGYT
TRBV11-2 | ASSLRRIAGLAETQY
TRBV6-5 | ASSYPPGQGLWEY
TRBV5-4 | ASSLGPGLAGPTDTQY
TRBV2 | ASSYNREAYEQY
TRBV10-1 | ASSEGSEGKNIQY